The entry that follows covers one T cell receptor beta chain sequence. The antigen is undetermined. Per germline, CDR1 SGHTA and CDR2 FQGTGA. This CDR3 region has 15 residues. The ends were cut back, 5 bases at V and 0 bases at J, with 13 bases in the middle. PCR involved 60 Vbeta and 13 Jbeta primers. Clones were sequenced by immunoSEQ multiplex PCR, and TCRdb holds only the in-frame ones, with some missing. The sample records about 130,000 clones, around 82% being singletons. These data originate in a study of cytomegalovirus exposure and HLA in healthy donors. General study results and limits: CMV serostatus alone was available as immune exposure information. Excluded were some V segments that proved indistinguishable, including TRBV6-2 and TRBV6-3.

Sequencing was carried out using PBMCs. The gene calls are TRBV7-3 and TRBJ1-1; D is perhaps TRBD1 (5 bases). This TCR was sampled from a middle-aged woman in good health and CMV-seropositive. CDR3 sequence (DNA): TGTGCCAGCAGCCCGACCCGGGGGATGAACACTGAAGCTTTCTTT. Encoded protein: CASSPTRGMNTEAFF.